Shown below are 10 T cell receptor beta chains from a single sample sequenced in a study of T cell repertoires in cytomegalovirus infection. TCRdb re-called the reads through MiXCR, storing one row per CDR3 protein. The sample lists 600,000 to 700,000 distinct CDR3 sequences, roughly 30% occurring once. Their antigens are not known. Sequences were derived from cultured PBMCs, sampled from culture after CMV antigen stimulation. The receptors were gathered from a human donor in good health (CMV status not recorded). Some clones in this sample may be carry-over from other donors' samples.

The chain uses TRBV4-3 and TRBJ2-7, with D uncertain. Germline CDR1 reads LGHNA; CDR2 reads YSLEER. The CDR3 totals 14 residues. Trimming took 3 bases from V and 2 from J, leaving 11 bases between them. The CDR3 bases are TGCGCCAGCAGCCACCCTTGGAGTCCCTACGAGCAGTACTTC. It specifies CASSHPWSPYEQYF.

This clonotype occurred once. DNA for the CDR3: TGTGCCACCAGCGGAGGAGTAGGGCAGCGGAGGTACAATGAGCAGTTCTTC. This codes for CATSGGVGQRRYNEQFF. The V and J genes are TRBV15 and TRBJ2-1, with D perhaps TRBD2 (5 bases). Deletions cut 5 bases from V and 4 bases from J, with 21 bases between. Germline assignment: CDR1 LNHNV and CDR2 YYDKDF (reference sequence). This CDR3 contains 17 residues. Full variable domain (remainder filled in from reference TRBV15 and TRBJ2-1): DAMVIQNPRYQVTQFGKPVTLSCSQTLNHNVMYWYQQKSSQAPKLLFHYYDKDFNNEADTPDNFQSRRPNTSFCFLDIRSPGLGDTAMYLCATSGGVGQRRYNEQFFGPGTRLTVL.

This CDR3 is CASSLGVMEMWLTDTQYF. DNA of the CDR3: TGTGCCAGCAGCTTAGGTGTAATGGAGATGTGGCTAACGGATACGCAGTATTTT. This chain connects TRBV7-8 to TRBJ2-3, with no clear D. The CDR3 runs to 18 residues. CDR1 SGHVS and CDR2 FQNEAQ come from the germline V gene. V lost 1 base, J lost 6 bases, and 23 bases lay in between.

The rearrangement uses TRBV11-3 and TRBJ1-3; 9 bases agree with TRBD1. The CDR3 is 15 residues long. CDR1 and CDR2 (germline): SGHNT, YENEEA. V trimming: 4 bases; J trimming: 6 bases; junction bases outside the gene matches: 7. The CDR3 DNA reads as TGTGCCAGCAGCTCAAGGAGGGACAGGGTAAACACCATATATTTT. Amino acids: CASSSRRDRVNTIYF.

This clonotype has more than one count but fewer than ten. V is TRBV7-6 and J is TRBJ2-3, with 7 bases matching TRBD2. The CDR3 consists of 16 residues. V lost 5 bases, J lost 4 bases, and 12 bases stayed unmatched. Germline V gives CDR1 SGHVS, CDR2 FNYEAQ. CDR3 DNA: TGTGCCAGCAGCCTGTTCCGGGACTACAGACCAGATACGCAGTATTTT. Translating gives CASSLFRDYRPDTQYF.

The chain links TRBV6-6 to TRBJ1-1; no firm D call. This CDR3 is built from 13 residues. The germline CDR1 and CDR2 sequences are MNHNY and SVGAGI (reference sequence). V lost 7 bases, J lost 2 bases, and 11 bases lay in between. CDR3 sequence (DNA): TGTGCCAGCAAGGAGTCCATCAACACTGAAGCTTTCTTT. Translation: CASKESINTEAFF.

The V gene is TRBV20-1, the J gene TRBJ1-2; possible D gene TRBD1, 5 bases. Trimming pared 3 bases from V and 4 bases from J, leaving 15 bases between. CDR1 DFQATT and CDR2 SNEGSKA come from the germline V gene (reference sequence). This CDR3 comprises 14 residues. The CDR3 reads CSARGLALSYGYTF. CDR3 in DNA: TGCAGTGCTAGGGGGCTCGCCCTTTCCTATGGCTACACCTTC.

This chain uses TRBV6-6 with TRBJ1-1; TRBD1 is a possible D gene (5 bases). Trimming removed 5 bases at V and 4 bases at J, with 14 bases between. The CDR3 consists of 14 residues. Per germline, CDR1 MNHNY and CDR2 SVGAGI (reference sequence). The chain's CDR3 is CASSALEGLTEAFF. DNA of the CDR3: TGTGCCAGCAGTGCGTTGGAGGGGCTCACTGAAGCTTTCTTT.

V is TRBV10-3 and J is TRBJ1-1; possible D gene TRBD1, 6 bases. From germline, CDR1 is ENHRY and CDR2 SYGVKD. CDR3 length: 13 amino acids. V was shortened by 7 bases and J by 0 bases, with 9 bases between the two germline ends. As DNA, the CDR3 is TGTGCCATCAACCAGGGGATGAACACTGAAGCTTTCTTT. This sequence encodes CAINQGMNTEAFF.

This clonotype was counted only a few times. V gene TRBV11-2 combines with J gene TRBJ2-5; D might be TRBD1 or TRBD2, each matching 5 bases. CDR1 SGHAT and CDR2 FQNNGV come from the germline V gene. The CDR3 runs 16 residues. Trimming pared 6 bases from V and 5 bases from J, leaving 22 bases between. The CDR3 DNA is TGTGCCAGCAGGCCCTGGGGCGGGTCATGGCGTGAGACCCAGTACTTC. It yields the protein CASRPWGGSWRETQYF. The full variable domain, completed using reference TRBV11-2 and TRBJ2-5, is EAGVAQSPRYKIIEKRQSVAFWCNPISGHATLYWYQQILGQGPKLLIQFQNNGVVDDSQLPKDRFSAERLKGVDSTLKIQPAKLEDSAVYLCASRPWGGSWRETQYFGPGTRLLVL.